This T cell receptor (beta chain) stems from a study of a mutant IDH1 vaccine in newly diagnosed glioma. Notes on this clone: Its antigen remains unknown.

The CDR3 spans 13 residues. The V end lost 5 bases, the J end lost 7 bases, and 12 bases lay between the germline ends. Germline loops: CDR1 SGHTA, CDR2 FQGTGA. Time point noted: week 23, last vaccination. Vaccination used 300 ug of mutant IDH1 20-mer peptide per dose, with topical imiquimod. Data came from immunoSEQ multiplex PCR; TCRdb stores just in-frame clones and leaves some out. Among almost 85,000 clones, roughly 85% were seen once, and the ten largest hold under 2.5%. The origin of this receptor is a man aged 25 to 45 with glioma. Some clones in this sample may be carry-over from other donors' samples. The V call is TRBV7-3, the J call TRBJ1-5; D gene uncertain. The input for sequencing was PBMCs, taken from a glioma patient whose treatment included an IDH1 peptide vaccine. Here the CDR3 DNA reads TGTGCCAGCAGCCATCCCCCGAGGCAGCCCCAGCATTTT. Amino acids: CASSHPPRQPQHF.